What follows is one T cell receptor beta chain and its context. The antigen remains undetermined. TCRdb's copy holds only in-frame clones and misses some; the assay was immunoSEQ multiplex PCR. Among around 130,000 clones listed, about 86% were seen once. This entry comes from a study of T cell responses to AZD1222 COVID-19 vaccine. Study-wide points: The donors showed a predominance of white British ancestry and of females, with possible underestimation of clonal diversity. The study found Spike-specific TCR breadth and depth rose after two AZD1222 doses.

Trimming took off 4 bases at V and 3 bases at J, with 19 bases between the two ends. The CDR3 runs 17 residues. Germline assignment: CDR1 SEHNR and CDR2 FQNEAQ (reference sequence). The TCR comes from an adult in good health. The chain links TRBV7-9 to TRBJ2-1, with D possibly matching TRBD2 (5 bases). This specimen was peripheral blood, taken on day 0 of AZD1222 vaccination. The CDR3 here is CASSSPPRRGYYNEQFF. CDR3 DNA sequence: TGTGCCAGCAGCTCGCCCCCGCGTCGGGGTTACTACAATGAGCAGTTCTTC.